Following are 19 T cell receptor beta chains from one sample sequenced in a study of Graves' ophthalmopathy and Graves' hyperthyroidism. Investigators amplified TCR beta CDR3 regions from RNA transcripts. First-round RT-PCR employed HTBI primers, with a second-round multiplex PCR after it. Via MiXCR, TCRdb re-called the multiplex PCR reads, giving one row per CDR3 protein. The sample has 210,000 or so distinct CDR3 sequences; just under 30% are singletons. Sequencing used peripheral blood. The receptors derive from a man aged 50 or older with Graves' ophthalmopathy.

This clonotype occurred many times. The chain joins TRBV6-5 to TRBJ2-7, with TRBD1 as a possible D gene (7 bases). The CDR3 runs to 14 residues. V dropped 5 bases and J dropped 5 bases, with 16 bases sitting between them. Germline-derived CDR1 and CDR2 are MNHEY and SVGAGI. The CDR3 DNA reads TGTGCCAGCAGTCGGGGGACAGCCAACCACGAGCAGTACTTC. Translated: CASSRGTANHEQYF.

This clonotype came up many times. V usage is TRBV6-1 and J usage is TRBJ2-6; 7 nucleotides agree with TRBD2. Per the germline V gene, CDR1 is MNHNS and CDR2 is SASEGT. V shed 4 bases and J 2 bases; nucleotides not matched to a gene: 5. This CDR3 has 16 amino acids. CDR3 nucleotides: TGTGCCAGCAGTGCCCTTGGGGGGGCTGGGGCCAACGTCCTGACTTTC. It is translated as CASSALGGAGANVLTF.

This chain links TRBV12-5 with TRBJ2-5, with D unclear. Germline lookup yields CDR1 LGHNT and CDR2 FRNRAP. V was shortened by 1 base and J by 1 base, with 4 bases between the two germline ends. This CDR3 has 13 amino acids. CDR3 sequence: CASGLGSQETQYF. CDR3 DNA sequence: TGTGCTAGTGGTTTGGGCAGCCAAGAGACCCAGTACTTC.

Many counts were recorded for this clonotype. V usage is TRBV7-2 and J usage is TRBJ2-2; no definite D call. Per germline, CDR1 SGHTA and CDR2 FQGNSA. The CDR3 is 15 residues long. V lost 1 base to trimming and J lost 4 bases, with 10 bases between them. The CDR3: CASSLGAGRTGELFF. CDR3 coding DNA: TGTGCCAGCAGCTTAGGGGCAGGACGCACCGGGGAGCTGTTTTTT.

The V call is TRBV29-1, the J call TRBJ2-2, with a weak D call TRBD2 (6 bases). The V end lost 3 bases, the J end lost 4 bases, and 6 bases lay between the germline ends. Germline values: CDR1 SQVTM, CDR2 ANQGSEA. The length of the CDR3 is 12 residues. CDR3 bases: TGCAGCGTTGAGGAGGGCACCGGGGAGCTGTTTTTT. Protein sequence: CSVEEGTGELFF.

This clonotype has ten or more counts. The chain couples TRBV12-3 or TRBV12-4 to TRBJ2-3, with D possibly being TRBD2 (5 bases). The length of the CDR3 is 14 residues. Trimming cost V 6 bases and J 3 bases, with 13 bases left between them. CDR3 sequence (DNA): TGTGCCAGCAGCGGTACCCGAGGGACAGATACGCAGTATTTT. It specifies CASSGTRGTDTQYF.

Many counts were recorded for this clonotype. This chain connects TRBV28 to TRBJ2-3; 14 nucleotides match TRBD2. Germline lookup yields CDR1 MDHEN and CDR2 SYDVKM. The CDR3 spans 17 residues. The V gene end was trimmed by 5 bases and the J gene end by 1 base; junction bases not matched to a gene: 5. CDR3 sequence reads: CASSPGTSGRGTDTQYF. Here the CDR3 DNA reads TGTGCCAGCAGTCCGGGGACTAGCGGGAGAGGCACAGATACGCAGTATTTT.

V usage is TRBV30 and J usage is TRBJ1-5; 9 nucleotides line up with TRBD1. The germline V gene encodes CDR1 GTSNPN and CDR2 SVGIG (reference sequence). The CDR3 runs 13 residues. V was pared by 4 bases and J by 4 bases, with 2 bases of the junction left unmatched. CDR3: CAWTGTGNQPQHF. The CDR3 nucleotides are TGTGCCTGGACCGGGACAGGGAATCAGCCCCAGCATTTT.

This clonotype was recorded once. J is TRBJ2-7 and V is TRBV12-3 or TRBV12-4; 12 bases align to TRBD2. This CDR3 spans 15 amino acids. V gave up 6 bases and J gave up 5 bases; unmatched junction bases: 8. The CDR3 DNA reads TGTGCCAGCAGCCCCAGACTAGCGGGAGTGGACGAGCAGTACTTC. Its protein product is CASSPRLAGVDEQYF.

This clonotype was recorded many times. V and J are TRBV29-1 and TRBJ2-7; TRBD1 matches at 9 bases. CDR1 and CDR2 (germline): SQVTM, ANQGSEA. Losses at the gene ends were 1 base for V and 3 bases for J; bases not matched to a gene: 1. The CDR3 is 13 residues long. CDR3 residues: CSVEADRGYEQYF. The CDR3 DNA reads TGCAGCGTTGAAGCGGACAGGGGCTACGAGCAGTACTTC.

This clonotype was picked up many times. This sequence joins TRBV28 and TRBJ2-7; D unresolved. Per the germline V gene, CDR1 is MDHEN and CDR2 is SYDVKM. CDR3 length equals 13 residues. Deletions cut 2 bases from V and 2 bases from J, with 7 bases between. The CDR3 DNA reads TGTGCCAGCAGTTTAGTTTCGGCCTACGAGCAGTACTTC. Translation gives CASSLVSAYEQYF.

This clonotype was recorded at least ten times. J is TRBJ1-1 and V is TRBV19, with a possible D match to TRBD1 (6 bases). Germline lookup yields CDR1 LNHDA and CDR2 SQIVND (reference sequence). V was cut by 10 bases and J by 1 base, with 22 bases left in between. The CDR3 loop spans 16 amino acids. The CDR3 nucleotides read TGTGCCACCACTTTGGGGCAGGGGAGGCGGAACACTGAAGCTTTCTTT. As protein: CATTLGQGRRNTEAFF.

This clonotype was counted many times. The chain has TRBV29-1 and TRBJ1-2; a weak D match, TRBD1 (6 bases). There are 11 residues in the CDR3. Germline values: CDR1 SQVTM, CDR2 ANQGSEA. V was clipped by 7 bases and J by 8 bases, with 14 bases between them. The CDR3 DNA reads TGCAGCGCGGAAGGGGGAGGCGGCTACACCTTC. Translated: CSAEGGGGYTF.

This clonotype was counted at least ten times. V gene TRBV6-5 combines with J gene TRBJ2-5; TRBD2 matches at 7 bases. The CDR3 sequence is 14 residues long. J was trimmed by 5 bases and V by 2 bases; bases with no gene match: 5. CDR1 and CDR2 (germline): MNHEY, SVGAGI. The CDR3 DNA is TGTGCCAGCAGTTACAGTAACGGGAGGGAGACCCAGTACTTC. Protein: CASSYSNGRETQYF.

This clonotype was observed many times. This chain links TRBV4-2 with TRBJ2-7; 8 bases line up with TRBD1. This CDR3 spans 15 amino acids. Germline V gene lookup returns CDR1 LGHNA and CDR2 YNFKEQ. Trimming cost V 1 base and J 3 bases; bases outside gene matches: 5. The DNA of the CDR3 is TGTGCCAGCAGCCAAGCATTGGGACAGGACTACGAGCAGTACTTC. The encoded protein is CASSQALGQDYEQYF.

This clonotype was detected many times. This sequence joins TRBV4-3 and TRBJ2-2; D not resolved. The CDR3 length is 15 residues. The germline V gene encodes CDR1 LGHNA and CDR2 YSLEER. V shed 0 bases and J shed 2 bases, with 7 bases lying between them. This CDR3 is CASSQDRPNTGELFF. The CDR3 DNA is TGCGCCAGCAGCCAAGATCGACCCAACACCGGGGAGCTGTTTTTT.

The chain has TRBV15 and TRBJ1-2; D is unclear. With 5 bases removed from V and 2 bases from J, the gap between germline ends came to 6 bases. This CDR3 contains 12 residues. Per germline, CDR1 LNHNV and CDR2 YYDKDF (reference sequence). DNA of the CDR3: TGTGCCACCAGCGCAGAAAACTATGGCTACACCTTC. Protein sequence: CATSAENYGYTF.

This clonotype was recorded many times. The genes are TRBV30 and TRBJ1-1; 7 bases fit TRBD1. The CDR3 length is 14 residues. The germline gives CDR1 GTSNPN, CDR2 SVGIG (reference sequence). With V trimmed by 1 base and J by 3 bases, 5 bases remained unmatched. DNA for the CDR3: TGTGCCTGGAGTGCAGGGACAGAGGACACTGAAGCTTTCTTT. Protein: CAWSAGTEDTEAFF.

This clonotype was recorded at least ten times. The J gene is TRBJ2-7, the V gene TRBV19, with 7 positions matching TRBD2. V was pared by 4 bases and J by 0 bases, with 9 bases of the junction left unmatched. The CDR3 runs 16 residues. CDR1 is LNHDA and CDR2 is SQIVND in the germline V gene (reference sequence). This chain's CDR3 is CASSKRTRQSSYEQYF. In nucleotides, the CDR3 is TGTGCCAGTAGTAAGAGGACTAGGCAAAGCTCCTACGAGCAGTACTTC.